The text below deals with one TCR beta chain. Data came from immunoSEQ multiplex PCR; TCRdb stores just in-frame clones and leaves some out. This sample carries about 77,000 clones, over 75% of them seen once, and the ten largest clones take approximately 2%. The CDR3 consists of 15 residues. Germline CDR1 is KGHSH and CDR2 is LQKENI. Trimming took off 4 bases at V and 2 bases at J, with 14 bases between the two ends. The data belong to a study of T cell changes during pregnancy in multiple sclerosis. This specimen consisted of peripheral blood, obtained before pregnancy. J is TRBJ1-2 and V is TRBV18; D is ambiguous. The source of this sequence is a female donor with multiple sclerosis, enrolled in a pregnancy study. In DNA form, the CDR3 reads TGTGCCAGCTCACAGACGAGGAGCGCGAACTATGGCTACACCTTC. It codes for CASSQTRSANYGYTF. Using reference TRBV18 and TRBJ1-2 for the parts outside the CDR3, the full variable domain is NAGVMQNPRHLVRRRGQEARLRCSPMKGHSHVYWYRQLPEEGLKFMVYLQKENIIDESGMPKERFSAEFPKEGPSILRIQQVVRGDSAAYFCASSQTRSANYGYTFGSGTRLTVV.